This T cell receptor beta chain stems from a study of T cell responses to AZD1222 COVID-19 vaccine. Only in-frame clones appear in the TCRdb table, and some are missing; sequencing was by immunoSEQ multiplex PCR. The table has just under 150,000 clones, approximately 86% seen once; the top ten hold about 5.4%. Overall study results and limits: When two AZD1222 doses had been given, Spike-specific TCR breadth and depth rose. Clonal diversity was possibly underestimated, and the donors were mostly white British, with more females.

On this clone itself: Its antigen is unknown.

The CDR3 totals 14 residues. The V gene lost 5 bases and the J gene lost 6 bases, with 19 bases spanning the gap. Germline loops: CDR1 GTSNPN, CDR2 SVGIG (reference sequence). V is TRBV30 and J is TRBJ1-2; maybe TRBD1 (6 bases). The source was peripheral blood, collected 28 days after the second dose of the MenACWY control vaccine. This clonotype was obtained from an adult who received the MenACWY meningococcal vaccine as a control. The CDR3 loop reads CAWFSGVLGNGYTF. The CDR3 nucleotides are TGTGCCTGGTTCTCAGGGGTCTTGGGAAATGGCTACACCTTC.